Each of the 16 T cell receptor beta chains below was sequenced from the same sample in a study of OX40 agonist ivuxolimab in advanced cancers. Assay: immunoSEQ multiplex PCR; the TCRdb copy retains only in-frame clones and omits some. The data show some 50,000 clones, about 81% seen once. This specimen consisted of CD4+ or CD8+ T cells sorted from blood, obtained in a trial of the OX40 agonist ivuxolimab. Receptors were obtained from an adult with an advanced solid tumor such as melanoma, head and neck, liver or kidney cancer.

This clone was found a few times. V and J are TRBV7-9 and TRBJ1-1; D possibly corresponds to TRBD1 (5 bases). Germline assignment: CDR1 SEHNR and CDR2 FQNEAQ (reference sequence). The V end lost 2 bases, the J end lost 1 base, and 8 bases lay between the germline ends. The length of the CDR3 is 14 residues. CDR3 DNA: TGTGCCAGCAGCTTAAATGGGGGGAACACTGAAGCTTTCTTT. It specifies CASSLNGGNTEAFF.

The chain is built from TRBV9 and TRBJ1-3; D is possibly TRBD1 (5 bases). V was shortened by 0 bases and J by 0 bases, with 10 bases between the two germline ends. Germline-derived CDR1 and CDR2 are SGDLS and YYNGEE. The CDR3 length is 16 residues. The CDR3 coding sequence is TGTGCCAGCAGCGTAGAGTCGGGGGGCTCTGGAAACACCATATATTTT. It encodes CASSVESGGSGNTIYF.

The genes are TRBV4-2 and TRBJ1-1; D is unclear. Trimming stripped 5 bases from V and 11 bases from J, with 18 bases between. This CDR3 contains 13 residues. CDR1 and CDR2 (germline): LGHNA, YNFKEQ. CDR3 region: CASSLVPAPPAFF. The CDR3 bases are TGTGCCAGCAGCTTGGTTCCTGCGCCACCGGCTTTCTTT.

This clone occurred a few times. The chain joins TRBV9 to TRBJ2-7; 10 nucleotides line up with TRBD1. Germline values: CDR1 SGDLS, CDR2 YYNGEE. The trim removed 5 bases at V and 4 bases at J, leaving 9 bases unmatched. The CDR3 length is 15 residues. The CDR3 loop reads CASSPSGQGVYEQYF. CDR3 nucleotides: TGTGCCAGCAGTCCCTCCGGACAGGGGGTGTACGAGCAGTACTTC.

The V call is TRBV29-1, the J call TRBJ1-4; the D gene is possibly TRBD1 (6 bases). Trimming left V 7 bases short and J 7 bases short, with 13 bases between. CDR3 length: 12 amino acids. The V gene's germline CDR1 is SQVTM and CDR2 ANQGSEA. CDR3 in amino acids: CSALRGTEKLFF. DNA of the CDR3: TGCAGCGCCTTGAGGGGGACTGAAAAACTGTTTTTT.

In its sample, this clone was seen a few times. This rearrangement joins TRBV7-6 to TRBJ2-2; D is ambiguous. The germline CDR1 and CDR2 sequences are SGHVS and FNYEAQ. V lost 1 base to trimming and J lost 0 bases, with 6 bases between them. This CDR3 spans 15 amino acids. The CDR3 nucleotides read TGTGCCAGCAGCTTAGATGGGACGAACACCGGGGAGCTGTTTTTT. This gives the protein CASSLDGTNTGELFF.

This chain uses TRBV27 with TRBJ2-3, with 8 bases aligning to TRBD1. Germline V gene data show CDR1 as MNHEY and CDR2 as SMNVEV (reference sequence). The CDR3 length is 17 residues. Losses at the gene ends were 7 bases for V and 4 bases for J; bases not matched to a gene: 16. CDR3 nucleotide sequence: TGTGCCAGCACCCGGACAGGGACGAGGAGTTCCGCAGATACGCAGTATTTT. Encoded protein: CASTRTGTRSSADTQYF.

The chain couples TRBV6-5 to TRBJ2-7, with D perhaps TRBD1 or TRBD2 (6 bases each). The V and J ends lost 2 bases and 5 bases respectively, with 19 bases between them. Germline assignment: CDR1 MNHEY and CDR2 SVGAGI. CDR3 length equals 16 residues. The CDR3 is CASSYPAGGMTHEQYF. As DNA, the CDR3 is TGTGCCAGCAGTTACCCAGCCGGGGGCATGACCCACGAGCAGTACTTC.

The gene calls are TRBV27 and TRBJ2-7; TRBD1 is a possible D gene (6 bases). The CDR3 spans 12 residues. Germline CDR1 and CDR2: MNHEY and SMNVEV (reference sequence). The V and J ends lost 3 bases and 7 bases respectively, with 10 bases between them. The CDR3 spells CASSFLGQEQYF. The CDR3 DNA reads TGTGCCAGCAGTTTTTTGGGACAAGAGCAGTACTTC.

The V call is TRBV6-1, the J call TRBJ2-7, with unresolved D. Trimming took off 8 bases at V and 0 bases at J, with 11 bases between the two ends. The V gene's germline CDR1 is MNHNS and CDR2 SASEGT. This CDR3 comprises 13 residues. CDR3 sequence: CASVGRLSYEQYF. As DNA, the CDR3 is TGTGCCAGCGTCGGACGCCTCTCCTACGAGCAGTACTTC.

The gene calls are TRBV10-3 and TRBJ2-3; D perhaps matches TRBD2 (6 bases). The CDR3 runs 14 residues. Germline CDR1 ENHRY, CDR2 SYGVKD. Trimming took 6 bases from V and 1 from J, leaving 11 bases between them. CDR3 sequence: CAISLARGTDTQYF. Written as DNA, the CDR3 is TGTGCCATCAGCCTAGCGAGAGGCACAGATACGCAGTATTTT.

The chain has TRBV11-3 and TRBJ1-5, with TRBD1 as a possible D gene (6 bases). V dropped 2 bases and J dropped 4 bases, with 9 bases sitting between them. CDR1 and CDR2 (germline): SGHNT, YENEEA. This CDR3 is 14 amino acids long. CDR3 nucleotides: TGTGCCAGCAGCTTACAGGGGCCTAATCAGCCCCAGCATTTT. Translation gives CASSLQGPNQPQHF.

The rearrangement joins TRBV27 to TRBJ1-1; TRBD1 matches 7 bases. The CDR3 has 16 amino acids. V was clipped by 4 bases and J by 0 bases; unmatched bases: 8. The germline V gene encodes CDR1 MNHEY and CDR2 SMNVEV (reference sequence). The CDR3 DNA follows: TGTGCCAGCAGTTACGATCAGGGGGGACTGAACACTGAAGCTTTCTTT. It encodes CASSYDQGGLNTEAFF.

The sample holds a few counts of this clone. The gene calls are TRBV15 and TRBJ1-1, with a possible D match to TRBD1 (5 bases). The CDR3 runs to 19 residues. V was shortened by 5 bases and J by 1 base, with 26 bases between the two germline ends. Germline-derived CDR1 and CDR2 are LNHNV and YYDKDF (reference sequence). CDR3 coding DNA: TGTGCCACCAGCGGACCCGTGGCAGGGAGATTCTTGGGGAACACTGAAGCTTTCTTT. Its translation: CATSGPVAGRFLGNTEAFF.

This chain uses TRBV19 with TRBJ1-5; no reliable D call. V lost 4 bases, J lost 6 bases, and 13 bases lay in between. The CDR3 extends over 14 amino acids. CDR1 is LNHDA, CDR2 SQIVND, per germline (reference sequence). The CDR3 sequence: CASSTGTPSQPQHF. Written as DNA, the CDR3 is TGTGCCAGTAGTACGGGAACCCCCTCTCAGCCCCAGCATTTT.

The rearrangement uses TRBV18 and TRBJ2-5; 9 bases fit TRBD2. Trimming at V came to 4 bases and at J to 2 bases, leaving 2 bases not matched to a gene. There are 14 residues in the CDR3. Germline CDR1 KGHSH, CDR2 LQKENI. The CDR3 sequence is CASSLSGGQETQYF. The CDR3 bases are TGTGCCAGCTCACTTAGCGGGGGACAAGAGACCCAGTACTTC.